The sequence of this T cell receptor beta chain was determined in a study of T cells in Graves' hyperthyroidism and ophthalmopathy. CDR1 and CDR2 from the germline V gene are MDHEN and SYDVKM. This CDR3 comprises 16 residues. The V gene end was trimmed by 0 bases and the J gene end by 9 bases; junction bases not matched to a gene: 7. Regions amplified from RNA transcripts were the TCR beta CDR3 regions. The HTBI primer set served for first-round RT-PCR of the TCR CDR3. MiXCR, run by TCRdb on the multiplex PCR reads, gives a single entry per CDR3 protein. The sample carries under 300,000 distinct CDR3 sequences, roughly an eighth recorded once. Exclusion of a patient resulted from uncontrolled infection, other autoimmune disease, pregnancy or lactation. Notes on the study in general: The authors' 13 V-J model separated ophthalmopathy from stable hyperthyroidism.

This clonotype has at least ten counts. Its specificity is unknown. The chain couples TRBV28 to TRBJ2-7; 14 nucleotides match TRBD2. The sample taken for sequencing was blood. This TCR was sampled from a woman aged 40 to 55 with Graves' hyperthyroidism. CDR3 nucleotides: TGTGCCAGCAGTTTATGGGCCGGGGGGACTAGCGGGGGGCAGTACTTC. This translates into CASSLWAGGTSGGQYF.